A selection of T cell receptor beta chains follows, all from one sample in a study of T cell responses to AZD1222 COVID-19 vaccine. Clones were read by immunoSEQ multiplex PCR, and TCRdb kept only the in-frame ones, dropping some. This sample yields 90,000 to 120,000 clones, of which roughly 90% are seen a single time; approximately 8.9% belongs to the top ten. Sequenced here: peripheral blood, sampled 28 days after the second AZD1222 dose. Receptors originate from an adult who received the AZD1222 COVID-19 vaccine. CDR3s include the opening cysteine and the closing phenylalanine or tryptophan. Fields, in order: V gene, clone size, J gene, D gene, CDR3 protein, CDR3 DNA. D genes are given only for firm matches. Size is stated for part of the rows, as once, few or many counts, or as a class when the clone is expanded.

TRBV6-5,-,TRBJ2-7,TRBD1,CASKRDRGDYEQYF,TGTGCCAGCAAGAGAGACAGGGGGGATTACGAGCAGTACTTC
TRBV9,-,TRBJ2-3,TRBD2,CASSPRTSGRTDTQYF,TGTGCCAGCAGCCCAAGGACTAGCGGGAGGACAGATACGCAGTATTTT
TRBV19,once,TRBJ2-2,TRBD1,CASSIEGRGLAGELFF,TGTGCCAGTAGTATTGAGGGCAGGGGGCTCGCCGGGGAGCTGTTTTTT
TRBV28,-,TRBJ2-1,TRBD2,CASSLFGAGGFVYNEQFF,TGTGCCAGCAGTTTATTCGGAGCGGGAGGCTTCGTATACAATGAGCAGTTCTTC
TRBV5-6,-,TRBJ1-2,-,CASSSGGLTQANYGYTF,TGTGCCAGCAGCTCGGGAGGTTTGACCCAAGCTAACTATGGCTACACCTTC
TRBV10-3,-,TRBJ2-7,TRBD1,CAIRRTGDEQYF,TGTGCCATCAGGAGGACAGGGGACGAGCAGTACTTC
TRBV6-6,once,TRBJ2-3,-,CASSYDLDTQYF,TGTGCCAGCAGTTACGATTTAGATACGCAGTATTTT
TRBV7-6,-,TRBJ2-7,TRBD1,CASSLEPGQGTYEQYF,TGTGCCAGCAGCTTAGAACCGGGACAGGGGACTTACGAGCAGTACTTC
TRBV7-2,-,TRBJ1-2,-,CASSLATLSRGSYGYTF,TGTGCCAGCAGCTTAGCTACCCTCAGTAGGGGAAGCTATGGCTACACCTTC
TRBV11-1,-,TRBJ2-1,TRBD1,CASSSISGQDYNEQFF,TGTGCCAGCAGCTCGATATCGGGACAGGACTACAATGAGCAGTTCTTC
TRBV5-1,-,TRBJ2-7,-,CASSLGQHGQYF,TGCGCCAGCAGCTTAGGGCAACACGGGCAGTACTTC
TRBV30,-,TRBJ2-7,-,CAWSRLVQEQYF,TGTGCCTGGAGTCGACTAGTCCAAGAGCAGTACTTC
TRBV27,-,TRBJ1-6,TRBD1,CASSSGDRGANSPLHF,TGTGCCAGCAGTTCCGGCGACAGGGGGGCTAATTCACCCCTCCACTTT
TRBV9,-,TRBJ2-1,-,CASSRGSPGLLSSYNEQFF,TGTGCCAGCAGCAGAGGTTCACCGGGACTGTTAAGCTCCTACAATGAGCAGTTCTTC
TRBV29-1,-,TRBJ2-5,TRBD2,CSARLAGGRETQYF,TGCAGCGCTCGACTAGCGGGAGGTAGAGAGACCCAGTACTTC
TRBV5-5,few,TRBJ1-6,-,CASSLPTENSPLHF,TGTGCCAGCAGCCTCCCAACGGAAAATTCACCCCTCCACTTT
TRBV5-1,once,TRBJ2-2,-,CASSLGTTGELFF,TGCGCCAGCAGCCTAGGAACCACCGGGGAGCTGTTTTTT
TRBV2,once,TRBJ1-2,-,CASTTPGALDYGYTF,TGTGCCAGCACCACACCGGGGGCGTTGGACTATGGCTACACCTTC
TRBV28,once,TRBJ2-7,TRBD1,CASRTGPYEQYF,TGTGCCAGCCGGACAGGGCCATACGAGCAGTACTTC
TRBV18,-,TRBJ1-5,TRBD1,CASSPSQGAKQPQHF,TGTGCCAGCTCACCCTCACAGGGGGCAAAACAGCCCCAGCATTTT
TRBV25-1,-,TRBJ1-2,-,CASSESVLSGYTF,TGTGCCAGCAGTGAATCGGTCCTTTCTGGCTACACCTTC
TRBV11-2,-,TRBJ2-5,-,CASSQNPGLSLGTQYF,TGTGCCAGCAGCCAGAATCCTGGACTTTCTCTGGGGACCCAGTACTTC
TRBV2,-,TRBJ1-4,TRBD1,CASIPGQGGLNEKLFF,TGTGCCAGCATCCCGGGACAGGGGGGTCTTAATGAAAAACTGTTTTTT
TRBV14,-,TRBJ2-1,TRBD2,CASSQSQLGLADEQFF,TGTGCCAGCAGCCAATCTCAGCTGGGACTAGCCGATGAGCAGTTCTTC
TRBV4-1,-,TRBJ1-5,-,CASSLGVGVSQPQHF,TGCGCCAGCAGCCTCGGAGTCGGGGTATCACAGCCCCAGCATTTT
TRBV28,-,TRBJ2-3,-,CASSRVAGTDTQYF,TGTGCCAGCAGCCGAGTAGCGGGCACAGATACGCAGTATTTT
TRBV29-1,-,TRBJ2-5,TRBD1,CSVDRTGLETQYF,TGCAGCGTTGACCGGACAGGGCTGGAGACCCAGTACTTC
TRBV11-2,once,TRBJ1-5,TRBD1,CASSSVTGPPDQPQHF,TGTGCCAGCAGCTCAGTGACAGGGCCCCCTGATCAGCCCCAGCATTTT
TRBV5-1,-,TRBJ2-5,TRBD1,CASSPRQGAETQYF,TGCGCCAGCAGCCCCAGACAGGGGGCAGAGACCCAGTACTTC
TRBV5-4,-,TRBJ1-5,-,CASSLVGSNQPQHF,TGTGCCAGCAGCTTGGTTGGGTCTAATCAGCCCCAGCATTTT
TRBV3-1/TRBV3-2,-,TRBJ2-5,-,CASSHNRDVVETQYF,TGTGCCAGCAGCCATAACCGGGACGTGGTGGAGACCCAGTACTTC
TRBV27,few,TRBJ1-5,-,CASSGQNKQPQHF,TGTGCCAGCAGTGGACAGAACAAACAGCCCCAGCATTTT
TRBV10-2,-,TRBJ1-4,TRBD1,CASSIHRGGTRANEKLFF,TGCGCCAGCAGTATTCACAGGGGTGGGACGCGGGCTAATGAAAAACTGTTTTTT
TRBV12-3/TRBV12-4,-,TRBJ1-1,-,CASSIRTAEAFF,TGTGCCAGCAGTATCCGGACAGCTGAAGCTTTCTTT
TRBV7-9,-,TRBJ1-2,TRBD1,CASSLGGQGSYGYTF,TGTGCCAGCAGCTTAGGTGGACAGGGGAGCTATGGCTACACCTTC
TRBV7-3,-,TRBJ1-1,TRBD1,CASSVDRGSEAFF,TGTGCCAGCAGCGTGGACAGGGGAAGTGAAGCTTTCTTT
TRBV6-5,-,TRBJ1-5,-,CASRGAGEGQPQHF,TGTGCCAGCAGGGGGGCAGGGGAAGGTCAGCCCCAGCATTTT
TRBV20-1,-,TRBJ1-5,TRBD1,CSASSGGPRQPQHF,TGCAGTGCTAGTTCAGGGGGTCCACGGCAGCCCCAGCATTTT
TRBV5-5,-,TRBJ2-2,TRBD1,CASSQGASNTGELFF,TGTGCCAGCAGCCAGGGGGCCTCGAACACCGGGGAGCTGTTTTTT
TRBV10-3,-,TRBJ2-3,TRBD2,CAISESTLAGLSTDTQYF,TGTGCCATCAGTGAGTCGACTCTAGCGGGGCTCAGCACAGATACGCAGTATTTT
TRBV27,-,TRBJ2-3,-,CASSSQDTQYF,TGTGCCAGCAGTTCCCAGGATACGCAGTATTTT
TRBV7-8,-,TRBJ2-1,-,CASSLVNRGEQFF,TGTGCCAGCAGCTTAGTGAACAGAGGTGAGCAGTTCTTC
TRBV27,once,TRBJ1-4,-,CASSLSGPSAGRKLFF,TGTGCCAGCAGTTTATCGGGACCCTCCGCCGGGAGAAAACTGTTTTTT
TRBV7-3,-,TRBJ2-1,TRBD1,CASSLATGGANEQFF,TGTGCCAGCAGCTTAGCGACAGGGGGGGCCAATGAGCAGTTCTTC
TRBV23-1,once,TRBJ1-5,TRBD1,CASSRGQDNNQPQHF,TGCGCCAGCAGCCGGGGACAGGATAACAATCAGCCCCAGCATTTT
TRBV5-8,-,TRBJ2-4,-,CAREGVTDIQYF,TGTGCCAGGGAGGGGGTAACGGACATTCAGTACTTC
TRBV11-2,-,TRBJ1-1,-,CASSSTAGGTEAFF,TGTGCCAGCAGCTCAACCGCGGGGGGTACTGAAGCTTTCTTT
TRBV19,once,TRBJ1-2,-,CASSPAQGSYGYTF,TGTGCCAGTAGCCCCGCTCAGGGATCGTATGGCTACACCTTC
TRBV24-1,-,TRBJ2-2,-,CATSVLAGDTGELFF,TGTGCCACCAGTGTCCTGGCGGGCGACACCGGGGAGCTGTTTTTT
TRBV12-3/TRBV12-4,-,TRBJ1-2,-,CASSFARAGYTF,TGTGCCAGCAGTTTCGCCAGGGCTGGCTACACCTTC
TRBV5-1,-,TRBJ2-3,-,CASSLGDGLGDTQYF,TGCGCCAGCAGCTTAGGCGACGGCTTAGGAGATACGCAGTATTTT
TRBV4-1,-,TRBJ2-7,-,CASSHGGLSYEQYF,TGCGCCAGCAGCCACGGGGGGCTCTCCTACGAGCAGTACTTC
TRBV19,-,TRBJ2-7,TRBD2,CASRPTGLADYEQYF,TGTGCCAGTAGACCGACGGGACTAGCGGACTACGAGCAGTACTTC
TRBV18,few,TRBJ1-4,TRBD1,CASAPDRDEKLFF,TGTGCCTCAGCCCCCGACAGGGATGAAAAACTGTTTTTT
TRBV30,-,TRBJ1-1,-,CAWSVPYQAFF,TGTGCCTGGAGTGTACCTTATCAGGCTTTCTTT